Ten or more counts support the clone carrying this T cell receptor beta chain. Its antigen is unknown. Germline CDR1 and CDR2: SGHAT and FQNNGV. The CDR3 is made up of 14 amino acids. V was clipped by 1 base and J by 5 bases; unmatched bases: 4. The sample comes from a study of early T cells in non-severe SARS-CoV-2 infection. Across the whole study: Sequencing used unsorted whole-blood bulk RNA, so chains lack pairing. Study findings and constraints: Lookups in VDJdb leaned toward anti-spike CD8 responses and missed private and CD4 specificities.

As part of library construction, unique molecular identifiers were attached to individual cDNA molecules. TCRdb analysed the 5' RACE reads with MiXCR anew, one entry per CDR3 protein. The sample holds approximately 70,000 distinct CDR3 sequences, about an eighth seen once. The sequence came from an adult who was a healthcare worker with PCR-confirmed SARS-CoV-2 infection or an uninfected control (not recorded which). The gene calls are TRBV11-2 and TRBJ1-1; 7 bases are a match to TRBD1. The sample was whole blood, taken at baseline. The CDR3 loop reads CASSLGPGGTEAFF. DNA for the CDR3: TGTGCCAGCAGCTTAGGGCCAGGGGGTACTGAAGCTTTCTTT.